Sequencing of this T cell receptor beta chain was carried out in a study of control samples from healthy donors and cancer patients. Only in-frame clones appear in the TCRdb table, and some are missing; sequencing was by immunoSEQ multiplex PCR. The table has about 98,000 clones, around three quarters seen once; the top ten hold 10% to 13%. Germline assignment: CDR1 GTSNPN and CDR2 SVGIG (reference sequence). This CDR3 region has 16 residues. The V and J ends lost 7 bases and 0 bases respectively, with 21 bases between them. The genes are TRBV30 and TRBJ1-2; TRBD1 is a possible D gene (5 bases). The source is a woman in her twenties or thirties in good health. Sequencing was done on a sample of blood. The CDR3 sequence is CASQPRRDLTNYGYTF. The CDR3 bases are TGTGCCTCCCAACCCCGCCGGGACTTAACTAACTATGGCTACACCTTC.